This T cell receptor beta chain came from a study of tumor-infiltrating lymphocytes in glioblastoma multiforme. Study-level results: TCR plus mutation findings rest on a single glioblastoma patient.

This clonotype was counted a single time. Its specificity is not known. This CDR3 has 16 residues. Germline CDR1 and CDR2: MNHNY and SVGAGI (reference sequence). The V and J ends lost 2 bases and 3 bases respectively, with 11 bases between them. TCRB libraries came from RNA via three nested multiplex PCR rounds. TCRdb independently ran MiXCR on the multiplex PCR reads; one entry per CDR3 protein. Of some 15,000 distinct CDR3 sequences in the sample, about 67% are singletons; the top ten hold about 50%. This rearrangement joins TRBV6-6 to TRBJ1-6; no clear D. The clonotype originates from a male donor with glioblastoma. The sample taken for sequencing was brain tumor tissue. CDR3 region: CASSYGNANYNSPLHF. CDR3 bases: TGTGCCAGCAGTTACGGGAATGCCAACTATAATTCACCCCTCCACTTT.